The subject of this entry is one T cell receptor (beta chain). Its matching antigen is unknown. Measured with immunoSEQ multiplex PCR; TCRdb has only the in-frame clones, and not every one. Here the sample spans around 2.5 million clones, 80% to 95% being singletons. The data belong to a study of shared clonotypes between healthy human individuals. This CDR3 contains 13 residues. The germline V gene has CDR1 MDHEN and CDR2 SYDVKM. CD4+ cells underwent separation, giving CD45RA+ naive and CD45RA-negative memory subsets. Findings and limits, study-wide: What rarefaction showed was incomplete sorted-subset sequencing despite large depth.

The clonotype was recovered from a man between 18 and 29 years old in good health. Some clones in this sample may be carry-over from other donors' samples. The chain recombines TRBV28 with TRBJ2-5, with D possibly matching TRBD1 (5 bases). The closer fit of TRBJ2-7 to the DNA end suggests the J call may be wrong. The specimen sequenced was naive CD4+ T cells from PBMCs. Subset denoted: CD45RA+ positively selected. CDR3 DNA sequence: TGTGCCAGCACCCCACGCTCTCAGGGCGAGCAGTACTTC. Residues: CASTPRSQGEQYF.